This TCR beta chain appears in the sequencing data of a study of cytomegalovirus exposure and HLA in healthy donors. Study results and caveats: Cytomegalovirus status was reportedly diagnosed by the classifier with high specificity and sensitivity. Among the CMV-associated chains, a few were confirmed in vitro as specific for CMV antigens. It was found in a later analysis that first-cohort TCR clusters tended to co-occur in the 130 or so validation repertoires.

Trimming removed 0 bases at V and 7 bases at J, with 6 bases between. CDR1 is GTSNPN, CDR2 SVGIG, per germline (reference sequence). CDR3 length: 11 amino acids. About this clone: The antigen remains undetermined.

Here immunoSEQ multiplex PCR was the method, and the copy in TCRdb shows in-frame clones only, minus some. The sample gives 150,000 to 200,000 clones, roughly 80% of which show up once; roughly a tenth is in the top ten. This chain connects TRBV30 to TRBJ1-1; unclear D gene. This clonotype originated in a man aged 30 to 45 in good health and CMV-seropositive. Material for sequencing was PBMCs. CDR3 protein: CAWSVNIEAFF. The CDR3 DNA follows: TGTGCCTGGAGTGTAAATATTGAAGCTTTCTTT.